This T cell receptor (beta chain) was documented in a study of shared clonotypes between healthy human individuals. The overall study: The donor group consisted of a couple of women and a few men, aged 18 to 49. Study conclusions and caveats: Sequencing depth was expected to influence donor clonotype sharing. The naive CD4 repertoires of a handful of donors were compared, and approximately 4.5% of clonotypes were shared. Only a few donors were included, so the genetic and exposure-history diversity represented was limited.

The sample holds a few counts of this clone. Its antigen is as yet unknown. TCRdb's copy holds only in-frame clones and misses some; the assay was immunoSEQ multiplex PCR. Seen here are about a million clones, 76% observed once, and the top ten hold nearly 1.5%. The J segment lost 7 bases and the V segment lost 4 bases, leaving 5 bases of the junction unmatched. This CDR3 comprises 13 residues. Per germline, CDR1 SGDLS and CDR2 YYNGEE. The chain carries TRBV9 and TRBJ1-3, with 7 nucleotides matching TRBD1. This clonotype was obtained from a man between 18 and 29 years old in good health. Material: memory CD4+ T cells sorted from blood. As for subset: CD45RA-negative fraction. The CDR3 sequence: CASSKAQGNTIYF. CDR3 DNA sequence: TGTGCCAGCAGCAAGGCACAGGGGAACACCATATATTTT. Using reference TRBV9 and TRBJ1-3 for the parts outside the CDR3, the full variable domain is DSGVTQTPKHLITATGQRVTLRCSPRSGDLSVYWYQQSLDQGLQFLIQYYNGEERAKGNILERFSAQQFPDLHSELNLSSLELGDSALYFCASSKAQGNTIYFGEGSWLTVV.